Following are 20 T cell receptor beta chains from one sample sequenced in a study of radiotherapy plus CTLA-4 blockade in lung cancer. The table came from immunoSEQ multiplex PCR; TCRdb's copy has only in-frame clones and leaves some out. The table shows tens of thousands of clones, with around 84% occurring only once. The input for sequencing was peripheral blood, taken from a patient treated with radiotherapy plus ipilimumab. Receptors originate from a human donor with non-small cell lung cancer that progressed on radiotherapy plus ipilimumab.

This clone is a singleton in its sample. The chain couples TRBV6-1 to TRBJ2-1; D is unresolved. Germline loops: CDR1 MNHNS, CDR2 SASEGT. The V end was cut by 5 bases, the J end by 3 bases, with 8 bases between. CDR3 length: 13 residues. CDR3 DNA sequence: TGTGCCAGCAGTTTGGCCGGCTACAATGAGCAGTTCTTC. It yields the protein CASSLAGYNEQFF.

The CDR3 DNA reads as TGTGCCAGCAGCTCAGGGAACACCGGGGAGCTGTTTTTT. Translating it yields CASSSGNTGELFF. The V call is TRBV7-3, the J call TRBJ2-2; D ambiguous. CDR3 length: 13 residues. The V end lost 4 bases, the J end lost 1 base, and 4 bases lay between the germline ends. CDR1 and CDR2 (germline): SGHTA, FQGTGA.

The chain uses TRBV29-1 and TRBJ2-5; D is perhaps TRBD1 (5 bases). Germline CDR1 and CDR2: SQVTM and ANQGSEA. The V gene lost 5 bases and the J gene lost 9 bases, with 22 bases spanning the gap. The CDR3 extends over 14 amino acids. The CDR3, as DNA: TGCAGCGTTCGATTTACAGGACCTAAAGGGGCCCAGTACTTC. This sequence encodes CSVRFTGPKGAQYF.

The chain couples TRBV6-4 to TRBJ2-7; 8 bases match TRBD2. The CDR3 spans 14 residues. CDR1 is MRHNA and CDR2 is SNTAGT in the germline V gene. The V segment lost 3 bases and the J segment 1 base; nucleotides outside the gene matches: 2. The CDR3 spells CASSEAGGSYEQYF. The CDR3 DNA sequence: TGTGCCAGCAGTGAGGCGGGGGGATCCTACGAGCAGTACTTC.

V and J are TRBV6-5 and TRBJ1-5; no firm D call. From germline, CDR1 is MNHEY and CDR2 SVGAGI. CDR3 length: 13 amino acids. Trimming left V 10 bases short and J 3 bases short, with 13 bases between. The CDR3 nucleotides are TGTGCCACCGGGGAAGGTTTCAATCAGCCCCAGCATTTT. It yields the protein CATGEGFNQPQHF.

The chain couples TRBV27 to TRBJ2-7; the D is unclear. V lost 4 bases to trimming and J lost 2 bases, with 12 bases between them. The CDR3 spans 14 residues. Germline V gene lookup returns CDR1 MNHEY and CDR2 SMNVEV (reference sequence). This CDR3 is CASSSIGSAYEQYF. The CDR3 DNA sequence: TGTGCCAGCAGTTCTATAGGCTCGGCCTACGAGCAGTACTTC.

This clone appeared once. The chain uses TRBV7-8 and TRBJ1-5; D remains unclear. The germline gives CDR1 SGHVS, CDR2 FQNEAQ. V was shortened by 3 bases and J by 1 base, with 7 bases between the two germline ends. This CDR3 region has 14 residues. In DNA, the CDR3 is TGTGCCAGCAGCTTTGAACTGAGCAATCAGCCCCAGCATTTT. This sequence encodes CASSFELSNQPQHF.

The rearrangement uses TRBV27 and TRBJ1-1; D perhaps matches TRBD1 (6 bases). Germline V lookup: CDR1 MNHEY, CDR2 SMNVEV (reference sequence). The CDR3 length is 14 residues. V was trimmed by 4 bases and J by 3 bases, leaving 12 bases between them. The CDR3 bases are TGTGCCAGCAGTTACATACAGGGCTACACTGAAGCTTTCTTT. It specifies CASSYIQGYTEAFF.

The chain has TRBV19 and TRBJ2-3, with TRBD1 as a possible D gene (6 bases). The CDR3 contains 18 residues. Germline CDR1 is LNHDA and CDR2 is SQIVND (reference sequence). Trimming shortened V by 5 bases and J by 1 base, and 22 bases separated the two germline ends. In nucleotides, the CDR3 is TGTGCCAGTAGTCTCCAAGGCTTCAGGGGCCGAGGCACAGATACGCAGTATTTT. This codes for CASSLQGFRGRGTDTQYF.

The chain uses TRBV4-3 and TRBJ1-2; tentative D call: TRBD1 (5 bases). Germline V gene lookup returns CDR1 LGHNA and CDR2 YSLEER. Trimming shortened V by 4 bases and J by 3 bases, and 15 bases separated the two germline ends. The CDR3 length is 15 residues. This CDR3 is CASSPSGTEHYGYTF. Here the CDR3 DNA reads TGCGCCAGCAGCCCCTCCGGGACGGAACACTATGGCTACACCTTC.

V is TRBV5-1 and J is TRBJ2-2, with D unclear. CDR1 is SGHRS, CDR2 YFSETQ, per germline. There are 17 residues in the CDR3. Between the trimmed V and J ends, which lost 7 bases and 0 bases, there was a span of 19 bases. The CDR3, as DNA: TGCGCCAGCGCCTCACCGGCGGACCCGTCGAACACCGGGGAGCTGTTTTTT. This sequence encodes CASASPADPSNTGELFF.

The chain recombines TRBV11-2 with TRBJ2-7; D gene uncertain. Trimming stripped 5 bases from V and 2 bases from J, with 16 bases between. CDR1 and CDR2 (germline): SGHAT, FQNNGV. CDR3 size: 15 residues. The CDR3 DNA sequence: TGTGCCAGCAGCCCCCTGGGGAATATCCCCTACGAGCAGTACTTC. Translation: CASSPLGNIPYEQYF.

V gene TRBV7-9 combines with J gene TRBJ2-1, with a possible D match to TRBD2 (6 bases). The V and J ends lost 4 bases and 4 bases respectively, with 14 bases between them. CDR1 SEHNR and CDR2 FQNEAQ come from the germline V gene (reference sequence). The CDR3 is 15 residues long. As DNA, the CDR3 is TGTGCCAGCAGCTCCCCGGGAGACCTTTACAATGAGCAGTTCTTC. This codes for CASSSPGDLYNEQFF.

The chain recombines TRBV6-1 with TRBJ2-2; the D gene is possibly TRBD1 (5 bases). Per the germline V gene, CDR1 is MNHNS and CDR2 is SASEGT. CDR3 size: 13 residues. V lost 7 bases and J 6 bases, leaving 12 bases between the germline ends. CDR3 protein: CASTPTVPGELFF. DNA of the CDR3: TGTGCCAGCACCCCGACAGTCCCCGGGGAGCTGTTTTTT.

Concerning this clone: The DNA is omitted, as the CDR3 cannot be located on it reliably, and the CDR3 follows TCRdb's listing. V usage is TRBV21-1 and J usage is TRBJ2-1; the table assigns TRBD2, which was not confirmed against the DNA. TRBV21-1 is a recognized pseudogene. Termini included, the CDR3 measures 16 amino acids. The CDR3 sequence: CASSIPYGCSYNEQFF.

The V call is TRBV12-5, the J call TRBJ1-1; D is ambiguous. V was trimmed by 1 base and J by 6 bases, leaving 9 bases between them. Germline V gene sequence: CDR1 LGHNT, CDR2 FRNRAP. This CDR3 comprises 13 residues. CDR3 amino acids: CASGLGQVPEAFF. The DNA for the CDR3 is TGTGCTAGTGGTTTGGGGCAGGTTCCTGAAGCTTTCTTT. Drawing the rest from reference TRBV12-5 and TRBJ1-1, the complete variable domain is DARVTQTPRHKVTEMGQEVTMRCQPILGHNTVFWYRQTMMQGLELLAYFRNRAPLDDSGMPKDRFSAEMPDATLATLKIQPSEPRDSAVYFCASGLGQVPEAFFGQGTRLTVV.

This clone was detected a few times. The chain carries TRBV5-6 and TRBJ1-6; unclear D gene. V lost 7 bases and J lost 5, with 4 bases in between. Germline V gene data show CDR1 as SGHDT and CDR2 as YYEEEE. The CDR3 has 11 amino acids. CDR3: CASANNSPLHF. In DNA form, the CDR3 reads TGTGCCAGCGCAAATAATTCACCCCTCCACTTT.

The chain uses TRBV19 and TRBJ1-2; D is undetermined. This CDR3 has 13 amino acids. V was pared by 0 bases and J by 4 bases, with 6 bases between. CDR1 is LNHDA and CDR2 is SQIVND in the germline V gene (reference sequence). The CDR3 DNA follows: TGTGCCAGTAGTATAGATCTTCTCTATGGCTACACCTTC. It codes for CASSIDLLYGYTF.

The chain couples TRBV15 to TRBJ2-4, with a possible D match to TRBD1 (6 bases). Trimming stripped 5 bases from V and 0 bases from J, with 8 bases between. Germline lookup yields CDR1 LNHNV and CDR2 YYDKDF (reference sequence). This CDR3 spans 14 amino acids. CDR3 region: CATSQGSAKNIQYF. Written as DNA, the CDR3 is TGTGCCACCAGCCAGGGGTCAGCCAAAAACATTCAGTACTTC.

V and J are TRBV7-2 and TRBJ2-4; D may be TRBD1 (5 bases). Trimming shortened V by 2 bases and J by 7 bases, and 15 bases separated the two germline ends. From germline, CDR1 is SGHTA and CDR2 FQGNSA. CDR3 length: 15 residues. CDR3: CASSLYSSGLNIQYF. In DNA form, the CDR3 reads TGTGCCAGCAGCTTATATAGCTCAGGGTTGAACATTCAGTACTTC.